Below are 20 T cell receptor beta chains sequenced from a single sample in a study of blood T cell repertoires in COVID-19. Clones were sequenced by immunoSEQ multiplex PCR, and TCRdb holds only the in-frame ones, with some missing. Of 45,000 to 65,000 clones listed, roughly 84% were seen once; the top ten hold approximately 12%. Sequences were obtained from peripheral blood. These receptors all stem from a woman older than 75 with acute or convalescent COVID-19.

The chain couples TRBV19 to TRBJ1-5, with TRBD1 identical over 7 bases. Germline V lookup: CDR1 LNHDA, CDR2 SQIVND (reference sequence). The CDR3 consists of 15 residues. Trimming at V came to 6 bases and at J to 4 bases, leaving 9 bases not matched to a gene. CDR3 amino acids: CASRPLGQINQPQHF. The CDR3 DNA reads as TGTGCCAGTAGACCCTTGGGACAGATTAATCAGCCCCAGCATTTT.

This sequence joins TRBV2 and TRBJ2-7; 7 positions match TRBD1. This CDR3 has 15 amino acids. Germline V CDR1 and CDR2: SNHLY, FYNNEI. Trimming took 3 bases from V and 3 from J; bases not matched to a gene: 8. CDR3 sequence: CASSDLGQSSYEQYF. In DNA, the CDR3 is TGTGCCAGCAGTGATCTGGGACAGTCAAGCTACGAGCAGTACTTC. The full variable domain, in which reference TRBV2 and TRBJ2-7 provide the parts outside the CDR3, is EPEVTQTPSHQVTQMGQEVILRCVPISNHLYFYWYRQILGQKVEFLVSFYNNEISEKSEIFDDQFSVERPDGSNFTLKIRSTKLEDSAMYFCASSDLGQSSYEQYFGPGTRLTVT.

The rearrangement uses TRBV5-4 and TRBJ1-6; D might be TRBD1 (5 bases). The CDR3 totals 15 residues. Trimming shortened V by 4 bases and J by 9 bases, and 17 bases separated the two germline ends. Germline CDR1 reads SGHNT; CDR2 reads YYREEE (reference sequence). The CDR3 region is CASSTSWGEASPLHF. CDR3 coding DNA: TGTGCCAGCAGCACCTCTTGGGGGGAGGCTTCACCCCTCCACTTT.

This chain links TRBV3-1 (or the pseudogene TRBV3-2) with TRBJ2-1; weak D call: TRBD2 (5 bases). Germline V CDR1 and CDR2: LGHDT, YNNKEL (reference sequence). Trimming left V 7 bases short and J 2 bases short, with 12 bases between. This CDR3 is built from 14 residues. CDR3 loop: CASKVDYTYNEQFF. CDR3 bases: TGTGCCAGCAAGGTAGACTACACCTACAATGAGCAGTTCTTC.

J is TRBJ2-2 and V is TRBV7-7, with unresolved D. Germline assignment: CDR1 SSHAT and CDR2 FNYEAQ (reference sequence). V shed 4 bases and J shed 6 bases, with 15 bases lying between them. The CDR3 is made up of 15 amino acids. The chain's CDR3 is CASSSVPSRPGELFF. In DNA form, the CDR3 reads TGTGCCAGCAGCTCCGTACCCTCCAGGCCCGGGGAGCTGTTTTTT. The full variable domain, with the rest looked up from reference TRBV7-7 and TRBJ2-2, is GAGVSQSPRYKVTKRGQDVTLRCDPISSHATLYWYQQALGQGPEFLTYFNYEAQPDKSGLPSDRFSAERPEGSISTLTIQRTEQRDSAMYRCASSSVPSRPGELFFGEGSRLTVL.

V is TRBV3-1 (or the pseudogene TRBV3-2) and J is TRBJ2-2; TRBD2 matches 9 bases. From germline, CDR1 is LGHDT and CDR2 YNNKEL (reference sequence). The CDR3 loop spans 15 amino acids. Trimming at V came to 5 bases and at J to 6 bases, leaving 7 bases not matched to a gene. CDR3 residues: CASSVQGLAAGELFF. The CDR3 coding sequence is TGTGCCAGCAGCGTCCAGGGACTAGCAGCCGGGGAGCTGTTTTTT.

The rearrangement joins TRBV10-1 to TRBJ1-1; tentative D call: TRBD1 (5 bases). V dropped 6 bases and J dropped 0 bases, with 8 bases sitting between them. There are 13 residues in the CDR3. From germline, CDR1 is WNHNN and CDR2 SYGVQD (reference sequence). The CDR3 nucleotides are TGCGCCAGCAGGGACAATCTGAACACTGAAGCTTTCTTT. Its protein product is CASRDNLNTEAFF.

This clone is a singleton in its sample. The chain combines TRBV7-6 with TRBJ2-1; 13 bases are shared with TRBD2. V gave up 4 bases and J gave up 5 bases; unmatched junction bases: 5. The CDR3 runs 16 residues. Germline V CDR1 and CDR2: SGHVS, FNYEAQ. The CDR3 sequence is CASSSRTSGGDNEQFF. The CDR3 bases are TGTGCCAGCAGCTCACGGACTAGCGGGGGAGACAATGAGCAGTTCTTC. The full variable domain, rest sourced from reference TRBV7-6 and TRBJ2-1, is GAGVSQSPRYKVTKRGQDVALRCDPISGHVSLYWYRQALGQGPEFLTYFNYEAQQDKSGLPNDRFSAERPEGSISTLTIQRTEQRDSAMYRCASSSRTSGGDNEQFFGPGTRLTVL.

The chain combines TRBV11-2 with TRBJ1-5; possible D gene TRBD1, 6 bases. The ends were cut back, 5 bases at V and 2 bases at J, with 13 bases in the middle. The CDR3 is 15 residues long. Looked up from germline, CDR1 is SGHAT and CDR2 is FQNNGV. The chain's CDR3 is CASSPTAGGNQPQHF. Here the CDR3 DNA reads TGTGCCAGCAGCCCCACGGCAGGGGGCAATCAGCCCCAGCATTTT.

The V call is TRBV6-5, the J call TRBJ1-2; D unclear. The V end lost 4 bases, the J end lost 0 bases, and 12 bases lay between the germline ends. Looked up from germline, CDR1 is MNHEY and CDR2 is SVGAGI. The CDR3 is 15 residues long. The DNA for the CDR3 is TGTGCCAGCAGTTTCCAGACCCTAGCTAACTATGGCTACACCTTC. As protein: CASSFQTLANYGYTF.

The chain recombines TRBV19 with TRBJ2-3, with TRBD1 matching 9 bases. Germline values: CDR1 LNHDA, CDR2 SQIVND (reference sequence). This CDR3 is 14 amino acids long. Germline trimming cut 5 bases from V and 1 base from J; bases unmatched to any gene: 1. The CDR3 spells CASSRTGGTDTQYF. Here the CDR3 DNA reads TGTGCCAGTAGTCGGACAGGGGGCACAGATACGCAGTATTTT.

The chain employs TRBV5-4 and TRBJ2-3, with D perhaps matching TRBD2 (6 bases). The germline V gene has CDR1 SGHNT and CDR2 YYREEE (reference sequence). Deletions cut 4 bases from V and 5 bases from J, with 8 bases between. The CDR3 loop spans 12 amino acids. CDR3 protein: CASSGREDTQYF. The CDR3 bases are TGTGCCAGCAGCGGGCGGGAAGATACGCAGTATTTT.

The chain joins TRBV5-1 to TRBJ1-3, with D perhaps TRBD1 (5 bases). The CDR3 is made up of 14 amino acids. Germline V CDR1 and CDR2: SGHRS, YFSETQ. V lost 4 bases to trimming and J lost 0 bases, with 8 bases between them. CDR3 sequence (DNA): TGCGCCAGCAGCCCCGACAGCTCTGGAAACACCATATATTTT. Translation: CASSPDSSGNTIYF. Full variable domain (rest looked up from reference TRBV5-1 and TRBJ1-3): KAGVTQTPRYLIKTRGQQVTLSCSPISGHRSVSWYQQTPGQGLQFLFEYFSETQRNKGNFPGRFSGRQFSNSRSEMNVSTLELGDSALYLCASSPDSSGNTIYFGEGSWLTVV.

The CDR3 spells CASSAGTGGFQPQHF. The CDR3 DNA follows: TGTGCCAGCAGCGCCGGGACAGGGGGCTTTCAGCCCCAGCATTTT. The V gene is TRBV2, the J gene TRBJ1-5, with 12 bases lining up with TRBD1. Germline lookup yields CDR1 SNHLY and CDR2 FYNNEI. The CDR3 has 15 amino acids. The V segment lost 6 bases and the J segment 6 bases; nucleotides outside the gene matches: 6. Complete variable domain (other parts from reference TRBV2 and TRBJ1-5): EPEVTQTPSHQVTQMGQEVILRCVPISNHLYFYWYRQILGQKVEFLVSFYNNEISEKSEIFDDQFSVERPDGSNFTLKIRSTKLEDSAMYFCASSAGTGGFQPQHFGDGTRLSIL.

The chain joins TRBV3-1 (or the pseudogene TRBV3-2) to TRBJ1-5; weak D call: TRBD1 (5 bases). This CDR3 region has 15 residues. Trimming took off 1 base at V and 2 bases at J, with 9 bases between the two ends. Looked up from germline, CDR1 is LGHDT and CDR2 is YNNKEL (reference sequence). CDR3: CASSQAGFGNQPQHF. CDR3 in DNA: TGTGCCAGCAGCCAAGCAGGGTTCGGCAATCAGCCCCAGCATTTT.

V and J are TRBV11-1 and TRBJ2-2; TRBD1 is a possible D gene (5 bases). CDR3 size: 16 residues. CDR1 is SGHAT, CDR2 FQDESV, per germline (reference sequence). V lost 0 bases to trimming and J lost 6 bases, with 14 bases between them. The CDR3, as DNA: TGTGCCAGCAGCTTAGCCGTAGGGGTTAAACCCGGGGAGCTGTTTTTT. It translates to CASSLAVGVKPGELFF.

The rearrangement uses TRBV30 and TRBJ2-7; D is perhaps TRBD1 (5 bases). There are 14 residues in the CDR3. Germline V lookup: CDR1 GTSNPN, CDR2 SVGIG (reference sequence). Trimming took off 3 bases at V and 3 bases at J, with 15 bases between the two ends. CDR3 nucleotide sequence: TGTGCCTGGAGGAAGGACACTTCGCTCTACGAGCAGTACTTC. Its translation: CAWRKDTSLYEQYF.

V and J are TRBV6-1 and TRBJ1-2; TRBD1 aligns across 7 bases. This CDR3 has 14 amino acids. In germline, CDR1 is MNHNS, CDR2 SASEGT. V trimming: 3 bases; J trimming: 7 bases; junction bases outside the gene matches: 8. The CDR3 DNA is TGTGCCAGCAGTGACGGTTGGACAGGTGCTGGCTACACCTTC. It is translated as CASSDGWTGAGYTF.

As regards this clone: This sample includes further DNA sequences coding for the same CDR3. The chain carries TRBV18 and TRBJ2-3; 11 bases agree with TRBD2. Germline V lookup: CDR1 KGHSH, CDR2 LQKENI. J gave up 5 bases and V 3 bases, and 1 base lay outside the gene matches. The CDR3 has 14 residues. The DNA of the CDR3 is TGTGCCAGCTCACCCACTAGCGGGGGAGATACGCAGTATTTT. Amino acids: CASSPTSGGDTQYF.

This clone was seen only a few times. The genes are TRBV11-2 and TRBJ2-7; 7 bases are a match to TRBD1. Germline-derived CDR1 and CDR2 are SGHAT and FQNNGV. The CDR3 covers 15 residues. Germline trimming cut 6 bases from V and 0 bases from J; bases unmatched to any gene: 8. This CDR3 is CASRREWDSSYEQYF. DNA for the CDR3: TGTGCCAGCAGGAGAGAATGGGACAGCTCCTACGAGCAGTACTTC.